This T cell receptor (beta chain) was recovered during a study of shared clonotypes between healthy human individuals. Sequenced by immunoSEQ multiplex PCR; TCRdb stores in-frame clones only, minus some. The sample includes millions of clones, 85% to 95% of them seen just once. Study-wide results and caveats: Non-shared clonotypes had lower generation probabilities than clonotypes shared by all four sorted-subset donors.

This CDR3 comprises 15 residues. The germline CDR1 and CDR2 sequences are SQVTM and ANQGSEA. V lost 0 bases to trimming and J lost 5 bases; unmatched junction nucleotides: 5. To note about this clone: Antigen: not known.

The specimen sequenced was naive CD4+ T cells from PBMCs. Subset reported: CD45RA+ positively selected. The V gene is TRBV29-1, the J gene TRBJ2-1; 9 positions match TRBD2. The clonotype comes from a man younger than 35 in good health. Some clones in this sample may be carry-over from other donors' samples. The CDR3 DNA follows: TGCAGCGTTGAAGATTCACTAGCGGGTAACAATGAGCAGTTCTTC. Translation gives CSVEDSLAGNNEQFF.